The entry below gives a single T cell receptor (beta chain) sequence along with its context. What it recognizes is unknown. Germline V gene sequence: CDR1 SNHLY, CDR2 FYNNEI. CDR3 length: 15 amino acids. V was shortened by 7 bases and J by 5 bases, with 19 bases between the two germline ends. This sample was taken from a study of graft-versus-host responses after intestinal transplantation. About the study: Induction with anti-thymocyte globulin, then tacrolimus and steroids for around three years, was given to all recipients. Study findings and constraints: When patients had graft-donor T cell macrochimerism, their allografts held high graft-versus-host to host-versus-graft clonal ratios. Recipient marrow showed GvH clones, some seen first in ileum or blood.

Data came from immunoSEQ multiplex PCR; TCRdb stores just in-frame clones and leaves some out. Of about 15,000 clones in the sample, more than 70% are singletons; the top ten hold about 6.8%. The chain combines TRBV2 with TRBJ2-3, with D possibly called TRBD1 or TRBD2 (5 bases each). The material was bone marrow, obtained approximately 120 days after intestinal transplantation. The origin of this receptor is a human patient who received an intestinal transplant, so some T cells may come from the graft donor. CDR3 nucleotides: TGTGCCAGCACCGGGGCCATTCGAAGGGAAGATACGCAGTATTTT. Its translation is CASTGAIRREDTQYF. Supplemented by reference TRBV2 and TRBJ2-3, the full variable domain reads EPEVTQTPSHQVTQMGQEVILRCVPISNHLYFYWYRQILGQKVEFLVSFYNNEISEKSEIFDDQFSVERPDGSNFTLKIRSTKLEDSAMYFCASTGAIRREDTQYFGPGTRLTVL.